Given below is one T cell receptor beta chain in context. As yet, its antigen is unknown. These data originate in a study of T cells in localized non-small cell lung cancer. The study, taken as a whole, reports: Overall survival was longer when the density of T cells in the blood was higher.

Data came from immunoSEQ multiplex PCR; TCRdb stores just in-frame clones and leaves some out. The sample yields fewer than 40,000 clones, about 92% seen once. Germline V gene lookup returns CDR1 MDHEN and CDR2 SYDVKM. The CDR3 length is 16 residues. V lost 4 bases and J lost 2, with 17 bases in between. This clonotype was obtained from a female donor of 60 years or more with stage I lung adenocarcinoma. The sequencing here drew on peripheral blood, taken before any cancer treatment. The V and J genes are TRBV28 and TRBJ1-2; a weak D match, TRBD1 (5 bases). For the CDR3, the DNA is TGTGCCAGCAGTTCCGCGGGGCTCGATTCGAACTATGGCTACACCTTC. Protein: CASSSAGLDSNYGYTF.